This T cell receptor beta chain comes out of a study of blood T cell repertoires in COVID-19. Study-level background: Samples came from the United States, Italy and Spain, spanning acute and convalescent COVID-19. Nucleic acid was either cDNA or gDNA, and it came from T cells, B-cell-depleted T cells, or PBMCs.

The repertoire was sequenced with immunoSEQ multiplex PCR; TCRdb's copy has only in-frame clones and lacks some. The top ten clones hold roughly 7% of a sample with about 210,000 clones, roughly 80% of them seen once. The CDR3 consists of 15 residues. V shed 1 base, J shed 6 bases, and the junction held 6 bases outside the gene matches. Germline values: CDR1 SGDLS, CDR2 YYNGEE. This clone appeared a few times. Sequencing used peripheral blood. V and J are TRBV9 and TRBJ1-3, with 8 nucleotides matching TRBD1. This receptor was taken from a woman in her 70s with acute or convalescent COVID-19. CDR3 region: CASSVFETGVNTIYF. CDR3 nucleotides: TGTGCCAGCAGCGTATTCGAGACAGGGGTAAACACCATATATTTT.